This TCR beta chain originates from a study of T cells in Graves' hyperthyroidism and ophthalmopathy. It was RNA transcripts that yielded the amplified TCR beta CDR3 regions. Researchers ran a first-round RT-PCR on the TCR CDR3 using the HTBI primer set. TCRdb processed the multiplex PCR reads anew with MiXCR; each CDR3 protein has one entry. The table records 530,000 or so distinct CDR3 sequences, roughly 18% of them present only once. The sample consisted of blood. The receptor was isolated from a woman aged 18-35 years with Graves' ophthalmopathy.

Here the CDR3 reads CASSWGTAKGYTF. CDR3 coding DNA: TGTGCCAGCAGCTGGGGGACAGCCAAGGGCTACACCTTC. The chain couples TRBV5-8 to TRBJ1-2; 7 bases fit TRBD1. With V trimmed by 3 bases and J by 8 bases, 7 bases remained unmatched. CDR3 length: 13 residues. Germline V gene sequence: CDR1 SGHTS, CDR2 YDEGEE.